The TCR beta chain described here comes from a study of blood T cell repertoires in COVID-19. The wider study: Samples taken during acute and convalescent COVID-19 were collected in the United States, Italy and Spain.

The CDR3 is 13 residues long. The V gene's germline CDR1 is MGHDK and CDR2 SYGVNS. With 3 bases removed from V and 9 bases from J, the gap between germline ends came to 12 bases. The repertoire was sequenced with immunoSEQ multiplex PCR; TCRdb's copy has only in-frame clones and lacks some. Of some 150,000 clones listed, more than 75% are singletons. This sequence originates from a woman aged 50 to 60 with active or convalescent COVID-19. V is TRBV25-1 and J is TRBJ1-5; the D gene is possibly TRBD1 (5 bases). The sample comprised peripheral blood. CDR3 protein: CASSDNSDRPQHF. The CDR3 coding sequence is TGTGCCAGCAGTGATAACTCCGACAGGCCCCAGCATTTT.